This TCR beta chain emerged from a study of immune aging and cytomegalovirus after organ transplant (dated by TCRdb to the early 2020s). Turning to the overall study: All transplant recipients received three-drug immunosuppression with prednisone, tacrolimus, and mycophenolate. General conclusions and limits of the study: Post-transplant increases in aged-phenotype cells were observed regardless of clone size, following viremia and occurring earlier in large clones (days 200-264) than in small clones. CD57 was not measured in the sequencing data, so a conservative gene-based aging definition was used instead. Large clones contained a higher proportion of TEMRA cells, and the seven largest clones (just over 1,900 cells) acquired aged and TEMRA cells while losing TCM cells.

V gives up 5 bases and J gives up 8 bases, and the segment between their germline ends measures 10 bases. The CDR1 and CDR2 encoded by the germline V gene (reference sequence) are DFQATT and SNEGSKA. Measured from the cysteine to the phenylalanine, the CDR3 is 11 residues long. Left in the record is the CDR3 DNA by itself, 33 bases read in frame from the first base. Library creation used single-cell sequencing. These reads were obtained on an Illumina NovaSeq 6000. The BD Rhapsody Targeted mRNA and AbSeq Reagent Kit, in a microwell format, was used for cell capture and library preparation. The libraries included TCR, sample tags, AbSeq, and targeted mRNA from the Human T-Cell Expression Panel, along with custom TOX and TOX2 primers. An Illumina NovaSeq was used to sequence the libraries. In the authors' own workflow: The analysis covered about 10,000 cells in total, of which about 7,300 were CD8 T cells and 4494 were CD8 T cells with an identifiable TCR CDR3. On the Seven Bridges Genomics platform, raw data were run through the BD Rhapsody Targeted Analysis Pipeline with V(D)J processing. SeqGeq 1.6.0 was used for quality control, Sample Tag demultiplexing with Lex-BDSMK, clone identification with VDJ Explorer, and Seurat clustering. Clones comprising <1% of CD8 T cells were considered non-expanded; clones comprising >2.5% of the sample were considered clonal expansions. TCRdb redid the processing of the public reads, applying fastp at Q25 and MiXCR, and retained in-frame beta chains. Rows with one shared CDR3 protein collapse into an entry with the most common genes and DNA. TCRdb assigned the V and J calls; the authors' analysis was not used. Here the sample has 20,000 to 25,000 distinct CDR3 sequences; roughly a third occur a single time. Less than 30% of the sample comes from the top ten.

In its sample, this clonotype was seen a few times. The antigen it recognizes is unknown. Nothing much larger sits one base from this clone, and base qualities are not available. In the paper's terms, the time point label means: five sample-tagged time points from pre-transplant (day -1) to day 368 post-transplant, pooled. PBMC were thawed and then stimulated for about twelve hours with a CMV IE-1 overlapping peptide library, with no transport inhibitors added. After being thawed and rested overnight, the cells were stimulated in R10 medium along with CD28/CD49d costimulation. The IE-1 peptide library was composed of 15-amino-acid peptides with overlaps of 11 amino acids. Samples from each time point were barcoded using BD Single-Cell Multiplexing Kit Sample Tags, then pooled and stained with oligo-conjugated anti-CD45RA and sorting antibodies. A BD FACSAria III was used to sort CMV-responsive CD8+CD137+ and CD4+CD154+ T cells at 4-way purity. Blood samples were drawn into EDTA vacutainers and processed by Ficoll gradient within 1-24 hours.

The clonotype was recovered from a female donor who had a heart transplant and CMV viremia. The chain is assembled from TRBV20-1 and TRBJ2-1; the D gene assignment is ambiguous. This material consisted of CMV peptide-activated CD4+ and CD8+ T cells sorted from blood, taken at five time points, pooled. In the paper's terms, the cell subset or site label means: sorted CD8+CD137+ and CD4+CD154+ T cells after about 11 h CMV IE-1 peptide stimulation. The DNA is as follows: TGCAGTGCTCTACCTGGTGATGAGCAGTTCTTC. It translates as CSALPGDEQFF.